The clone carrying this TCR beta chain was observed a handful of times. Its antigen is undetermined. This record comes from a study of early T cells in non-severe SARS-CoV-2 infection. Study-level background: Investigators sequenced bulk RNA drawn from unsorted whole blood, and chains remained unpaired. Whole-study findings and limits: Anti-spike CD8 specificities were favored by VDJdb matching, whose results missed private and CD4 specificities.

The V gene's germline CDR1 is DFQATT and CDR2 SNEGSKA (reference sequence). With 3 bases removed from V and 4 bases from J, the gap between germline ends came to 13 bases. The CDR3 length is 15 residues. Researchers tagged individual cDNA molecules with unique molecular identifiers. TCRdb reprocessed the 5' RACE reads with MiXCR, giving one entry per CDR3 protein. The table includes approximately 71,000 distinct CDR3 sequences, 12% detected once. The sample taken for sequencing was whole blood. The TCR comes from an adult who was a healthcare worker with PCR-confirmed SARS-CoV-2 infection or an uninfected control (not recorded which). The gene calls are TRBV20-1 and TRBJ1-6; D gene ambiguous. The CDR3 DNA reads as TGCAGTGCTAGCGGCACCACTAATTATAATTCACCCCTCCACTTT. Its protein is CSASGTTNYNSPLHF.